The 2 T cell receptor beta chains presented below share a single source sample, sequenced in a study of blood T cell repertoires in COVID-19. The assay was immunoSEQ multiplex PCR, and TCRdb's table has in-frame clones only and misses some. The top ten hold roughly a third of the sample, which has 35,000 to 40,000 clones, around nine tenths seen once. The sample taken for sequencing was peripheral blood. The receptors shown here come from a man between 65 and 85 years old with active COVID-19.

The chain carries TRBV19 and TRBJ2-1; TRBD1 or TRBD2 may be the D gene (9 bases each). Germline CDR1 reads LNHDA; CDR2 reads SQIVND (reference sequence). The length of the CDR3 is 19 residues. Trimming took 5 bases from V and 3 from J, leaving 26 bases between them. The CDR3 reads CASSLQGASGLAVYNEQFF. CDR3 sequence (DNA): TGTGCCAGTAGTCTACAGGGGGCCTCGGGACTAGCAGTCTACAATGAGCAGTTCTTC.

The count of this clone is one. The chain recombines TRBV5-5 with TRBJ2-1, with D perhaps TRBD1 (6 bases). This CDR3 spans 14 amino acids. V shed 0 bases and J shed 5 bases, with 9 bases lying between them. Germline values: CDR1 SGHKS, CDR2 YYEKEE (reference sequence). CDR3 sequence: CASSLVRTDNEQFF. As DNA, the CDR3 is TGTGCCAGCAGCTTGGTACGGACAGACAATGAGCAGTTCTTC.